A single sample gave rise to the 8 T cell receptor beta chains below, sequenced in a study of identical twins. TCRdb redid the calling of the 5' RACE reads with MiXCR, one entry per CDR3 protein. The sample has about 890,000 distinct CDR3 sequences, 9% to 15% seen once. The data were also submitted as part of a second study, on yellow fever vaccine responses in identical twins.

Material: PBMCs. The source of these receptors is a woman between 18 and 30 years old in good health.

The chain has TRBV5-5 and TRBJ1-6, with D maybe TRBD1 (6 bases). Trimming stripped 0 bases from V and 10 bases from J, with 20 bases between. CDR1 is SGHKS and CDR2 is YYEKEE in the germline V gene (reference sequence). This CDR3 is 17 amino acids long. Here the CDR3 reads CASSLEIGGRPGSPLHF. The CDR3 DNA reads TGTGCCAGCAGCTTGGAGATCGGGGGGCGCCCAGGATCACCCCTCCACTTT.

The V call is TRBV29-1, the J call TRBJ2-7, with TRBD2 as a possible D gene (5 bases). Germline loops: CDR1 SQVTM, CDR2 ANQGSEA. V was shortened by 1 base and J by 4 bases, with 14 bases between the two germline ends. The CDR3 is 14 residues long. The CDR3 sequence: CSVEVGGFGYEQYF. CDR3 DNA sequence: TGCAGCGTTGAAGTTGGCGGGTTTGGTTACGAGCAGTACTTC.

This clonotype was counted only a few times. The J gene is TRBJ1-6, the V gene TRBV6-1; unclear D gene. V shed 3 bases and J shed 7 bases, with 7 bases lying between them. The V gene's germline CDR1 is MNHNS and CDR2 SASEGT. The CDR3 is 13 amino acids. CDR3 residues: CASSDVPNSPLHF. The CDR3 nucleotides are TGTGCCAGCAGTGATGTCCCGAATTCACCCCTCCACTTT.

This clonotype has more than one count but fewer than ten. V usage is TRBV10-3 and J usage is TRBJ2-2; 8 bases align to TRBD1. This CDR3 has 14 amino acids. The germline gives CDR1 ENHRY, CDR2 SYGVKD. The V gene end was trimmed by 8 bases and the J gene end by 6 bases; junction bases not matched to a gene: 8. The CDR3 DNA is TGTGCCATCGGTGGACAGGGAGTGGCCGGGGAGCTGTTTTTT. It translates to CAIGGQGVAGELFF.

The genes are TRBV12-3 or TRBV12-4 and TRBJ1-1; 7 nucleotides agree with TRBD1. The trim removed 6 bases at V and 3 bases at J, leaving 10 bases unmatched. This CDR3 has 15 residues. CDR3 in amino acids: CASRRTQGEDTEAFF. In DNA form, the CDR3 reads TGTGCCAGCAGACGAACCCAGGGGGAAGACACTGAAGCTTTCTTT.

This sequence joins TRBV12-3 or TRBV12-4 and TRBJ2-3, with TRBD2 matching 13 bases. The CDR3 runs 15 residues. V lost 8 bases and J lost 1; bases outside the gene matches: 3. The CDR3 region is CASAGTSGGTDTQYF. For the CDR3, the DNA is TGTGCCAGCGCCGGGACTAGCGGGGGCACAGATACGCAGTATTTT.

The chain links TRBV7-2 to TRBJ2-7; the D is unclear. V lost 0 bases and J lost 1, with 7 bases in between. Looked up from germline, CDR1 is SGHTA and CDR2 is FQGNSA. CDR3 size: 14 residues. CDR3 bases: TGTGCCAGCAGCTTAGCGGCGTGGTCCTACGAGCAGTACTTC. Its translation is CASSLAAWSYEQYF.

A few counts support this clonotype. Compared with germline, one end of the junction differs, possibly owing to a read error. The chain carries TRBV20-1 and TRBJ1-2; 12 nucleotides align to TRBD1. CDR1 and CDR2 from the germline V gene are DFQATT and SNEGSKA (reference sequence). The CDR3 runs 14 residues. CDR3 coding DNA: TGCAGTGCCAGAGGGGACAGGGGGCTGTATGGCTACACCTTC. As protein: CSARGDRGLYGYTF.